This entry lists 17 T cell receptor beta chains sequenced from one sample in a study of cytomegalovirus exposure and HLA in healthy donors. Data came from immunoSEQ multiplex PCR; TCRdb stores just in-frame clones and leaves some out. The table lists tens of thousands of clones, approximately 96% of them singletons. The specimen was PBMCs. Receptor source: a man aged 18 to 30 in good health and CMV-seronegative.

V is TRBV2 and J is TRBJ1-4, with D tentatively TRBD1 (5 bases). Germline CDR1 SNHLY, CDR2 FYNNEI. V gave up 1 base and J gave up 4 bases, with 7 bases separating them. The CDR3 is 14 residues long. CDR3 loop: CASSEGQGNEKLFF. For the CDR3, the DNA is TGTGCCAGCAGTGAAGGGCAGGGTAATGAAAAACTGTTTTTT.

J is TRBJ2-2 and V is TRBV7-9; maybe TRBD1 (6 bases). Trimming removed 5 bases from V and 6 bases from J, with 16 bases in between. The CDR3 runs to 15 residues. Germline assignment: CDR1 SEHNR and CDR2 FQNEAQ (reference sequence). The CDR3 reads CASSNRQAYAGELFF. The CDR3 DNA reads as TGTGCCAGCAGCAATCGACAGGCTTACGCCGGGGAGCTGTTTTTT.

This chain's CDR3 is CASSSDRVYNEQFF. CDR3 DNA sequence: TGTGCCAGCAGCTCCGACAGGGTCTACAATGAGCAGTTCTTC. The V call is TRBV7-2, the J call TRBJ2-1; 7 positions match TRBD1. The CDR3 is 14 residues long. V lost 4 bases, J lost 3 bases, and 3 bases stayed unmatched. CDR1 and CDR2 (germline): SGHTA, FQGNSA.

The chain combines TRBV28 with TRBJ1-2; 11 nucleotides line up with TRBD1. V lost 3 bases, J lost 2 bases, and 5 bases stayed unmatched. This CDR3 comprises 16 residues. Looked up from germline, CDR1 is MDHEN and CDR2 is SYDVKM. DNA for the CDR3: TGTGCCAGCAGTTTGGTAGGGACAGGGGGAAACTATGGCTACACCTTC. Translating it yields CASSLVGTGGNYGYTF.

V gene TRBV6-5 combines with J gene TRBJ2-7; 9 bases are shared with TRBD1. Germline values: CDR1 MNHEY, CDR2 SVGAGI. CDR3 length: 14 amino acids. J gave up 5 bases and V 0 bases, and 2 bases lay outside the gene matches. As DNA, the CDR3 is TGTGCCAGCAGTTACTCACAGGGGGCGGACGAGCAGTACTTC. It is translated as CASSYSQGADEQYF.

The V and J genes are TRBV5-1 and TRBJ2-3; 9 bases fit TRBD1. CDR1 and CDR2 (germline): SGHRS, YFSETQ. V gave up 6 bases and J gave up 3 bases; unmatched junction bases: 8. This CDR3 region has 15 residues. CDR3 protein: CASTGRDRVTDTQYF. For the CDR3, the DNA is TGCGCCAGCACGGGGAGGGACAGGGTTACAGATACGCAGTATTTT.

This clone was counted a single time. J is TRBJ2-1 and V is TRBV5-1; 7 bases map to TRBD1. The V segment lost 2 bases and the J segment 4 bases; nucleotides outside the gene matches: 9. CDR1 SGHRS and CDR2 YFSETQ come from the germline V gene. This CDR3 is built from 16 residues. The DNA of the CDR3 is TGCGCCAGCAGCTTTACCCCAGGGGGAAGATACAATGAGCAGTTCTTC. Amino acids: CASSFTPGGRYNEQFF.

In its sample, this clone was seen once. The conserved final phenylalanine or tryptophan is absent from the CDR3, which likely points to a read error. Because the CDR3's place on the DNA is in doubt, the DNA is left out and the CDR3 is given as listed by TCRdb. The chain joins TRBV6-5 to TRBJ1-1; the table calls TRBD1, which could not be checked here. A total of 12 residues make up the CDR3, ends included. Per the germline V gene, CDR1 is MNHEY and CDR2 is SVGAGI. The CDR3: CAGSTGGGEGFI.

The chain recombines TRBV6-4 with TRBJ2-7; TRBD1 matches 10 bases. The CDR3 has 12 amino acids. Germline loops: CDR1 MRHNA, CDR2 SNTAGT. J was trimmed by 5 bases and V by 6 bases; bases with no gene match: 1. The CDR3 loop reads CASRGTGDEQYV. The CDR3 DNA is TGTGCCAGCAGAGGGACAGGGGACGAGCAGTACGTC.

As to this clone: One end of the junction varies from germline; a read error may be responsible. The genes are TRBV19 and TRBJ2-7; 8 positions match TRBD2. The CDR3 has 16 amino acids. Germline CDR1 is LNHDA and CDR2 is SQIVND (reference sequence). The CDR3 loop is CASSLELADRFDEQYF. The CDR3 coding sequence is TGTGCCAGTAGTCTAGAACTAGCGGATAGATTTGACGAGCAGTACTTC.

The chain has TRBV9 and TRBJ1-4, with 8 bases identical to TRBD1. The CDR3 covers 15 residues. Germline-derived CDR1 and CDR2 are SGDLS and YYNGEE. Trimming at V came to 2 bases and at J to 4 bases, leaving 4 bases not matched to a gene. CDR3 in amino acids: CASSVRGTGNEKLFF. CDR3 DNA sequence: TGTGCCAGCAGCGTGAGAGGGACAGGTAATGAAAAACTGTTTTTT. Full variable domain (rest looked up from reference TRBV9 and TRBJ1-4): DSGVTQTPKHLITATGQRVTLRCSPRSGDLSVYWYQQSLDQGLQFLIQYYNGEERAKGNILERFSAQQFPDLHSELNLSSLELGDSALYFCASSVRGTGNEKLFFGSGTQLSVL.

J is TRBJ1-1 and V is TRBV4-1; no clear D gene. This CDR3 comprises 15 residues. The V end was cut by 1 base, the J end by 1 base, with 10 bases between. CDR1 is MGHRA, CDR2 YSYEKL, per germline. The CDR3 sequence: CASSQVMRENTEAFF. The CDR3 DNA reads as TGCGCCAGCAGCCAAGTTATGAGGGAGAACACTGAAGCTTTCTTT.

This clone came up once. This chain joins TRBV9 and TRBJ1-1; D is undetermined. The V gene's germline CDR1 is SGDLS and CDR2 YYNGEE. Trimming took 4 bases from V and 4 from J, leaving 26 bases between them. This CDR3 region has 18 residues. CDR3 sequence: CASSRGGLRPEGFTEAFF. The CDR3 DNA sequence: TGTGCCAGCAGCCGCGGAGGGTTAAGACCTGAGGGCTTCACTGAAGCTTTCTTT.

CDR3 protein: CASSQDAGKTDTQYF. CDR3 coding DNA: TGCGCCAGCAGCCAAGATGCGGGGAAAACAGATACGCAGTATTTT. V gene TRBV4-1 combines with J gene TRBJ2-3; the D gene is possibly TRBD2 (6 bases). CDR3 length: 15 amino acids. Germline CDR1 reads MGHRA; CDR2 reads YSYEKL. V gave up 0 bases and J gave up 3 bases, with 10 bases separating them.

This chain links TRBV29-1 with TRBJ2-1, with TRBD2 matching 13 bases. Germline assignment: CDR1 SQVTM and CDR2 ANQGSEA. With 8 bases clipped from V and 8 bases from J, the junction kept 18 bases outside the gene matches. This CDR3 comprises 17 residues. The CDR3 is CSLGWGDRTSGRYEQFF. CDR3 DNA sequence: TGCAGCCTCGGGTGGGGCGATAGGACTAGCGGGAGATATGAGCAGTTCTTC.

The chain couples TRBV5-1 to TRBJ2-5; TRBD1 matches 7 bases. The germline V gene encodes CDR1 SGHRS and CDR2 YFSETQ. V lost 0 bases and J lost 5; bases outside the gene matches: 7. The CDR3 has 15 residues. CDR3 sequence: CASSLGSGGRETQYF. For the CDR3, the DNA is TGCGCCAGCAGCTTGGGGTCAGGGGGACGGGAGACCCAGTACTTC.

V and J are TRBV9 and TRBJ1-2; D not certain. This CDR3 is 13 amino acids long. With 6 bases removed from V and 3 bases from J, the gap between germline ends came to 12 bases. Looked up from germline, CDR1 is SGDLS and CDR2 is YYNGEE. CDR3 DNA: TGTGCCAGCAAGCGGGAGGAGGACTATGGCTACACCTTC. Its translation is CASKREEDYGYTF.